The rows below give T cell receptor beta chains drawn from one sample of a study of shared clonotypes between healthy human individuals. The table came from immunoSEQ multiplex PCR; TCRdb's copy has only in-frame clones and leaves some out. The top ten hold about 25% of the sample, which has some 800,000 clones, 92% seen once. The sequencing sample was made of naive CD8+ T cells sorted from blood. These TCRs come from a man aged 30-40 years in good health. Both conserved end residues are part of each CDR3. The D gene is left open where the match is weak. For some rows the clone size is stated as once, few or many, or as a class when expanded; others skip it.

TRBD2	-	TRBJ2-7	TRBV7-9	CASSISGSSYEQYF	TGTGCCAGCAGCATTAGCGGGAGCTCCTACGAGCAGTACTTC
-	-	TRBJ1-5	TRBV28	CASSFGLGQPQHF	TGTGCCAGCAGTTTTGGACTCGGTCAGCCCCAGCATTTT
-	once	TRBJ1-1	TRBV5-1	CASSFTGGNTEAFF	TGCGCCAGCAGCTTTACCGGGGGGAACACTGAAGCTTTCTTT
-	few	TRBJ2-3	TRBV9	CASSVGRGYTDTQYF	TGTGCCAGCAGCGTAGGACGTGGCTACACAGATACGCAGTATTTT
TRBD1	-	TRBJ2-1	TRBV19	CASSMGTVLYNEQFF	TGTGCCAGTAGTATGGGGACAGTACTTTACAATGAGCAGTTCTTC
TRBD2	few	TRBJ2-1	TRBV30	CAWSVLAGGPNEQFF	TGTGCCTGGAGTGTACTAGCGGGAGGCCCCAATGAGCAGTTCTTC
TRBD1	-	TRBJ1-1	TRBV6-5	CASSYPDRVDEAFF	TGTGCCAGCAGTTACCCCGACAGGGTTGATGAAGCTTTCTTT
-	few	TRBJ1-1	TRBV7-9	CASSLGLGDTEAFF	TGTGCCAGCAGCTTGGGACTAGGCGACACTGAAGCTTTCTTT
-	-	TRBJ1-2	TRBV7-9	CASSPREYASTLHF	TGTGCCAGCAGCCCAAGAGAGTATGCTAGTACCCTTCACTTC
TRBD2	-	TRBJ2-1	TRBV19	CASSTSGVYNEQFF	TGTGCCAGTTCGACTAGCGGGGTCTACAATGAGCAGTTCTTC
-	-	TRBJ2-6	TRBV28	CASSYPGWANVLTF	TGTGCCAGCTCATACCCCGGGTGGGCCAACGTCCTGACTTTC
-	-	TRBJ2-7	TRBV29-1	CSVEQGYEQYF	TGCAGCGTTGAACAGGGCTACGAGCAGTACTTC
-	-	TRBJ1-5	TRBV6-5	CASSLRVGGQPQHF	TGTGCCAGCAGCCTTAGGGTCGGGGGTCAGCCCCAGCATTTT
-	-	TRBJ1-5	TRBV5-1	CASSLEGSPNQPQHF	TGCGCCAGCAGCTTGGAAGGATCCCCCAATCAGCCCCAGCATTTT